This TCR beta chain was captured by sequencing in a study of human T cells and chemical hapten exposure. Turning to the study itself: The sensitizer, 2% DPC, was used on approximately 2 cm by approximately 2 cm of upper inner arm skin.

Stated time point: pre-sensitization, week 0. Treatment denoted: therapeutic diphenylcyclopropenone sensitization with weekly scalp DPC. People who gave samples had alopecia, were 18 to 70 years old, and were suitable for DPC. This clonotype was seen a handful of times. V lost 6 bases, J lost 2 bases, and 8 bases lay in between. CDR1 is MDHEN, CDR2 SYDVKM, per germline. This CDR3 is 12 amino acids long. TCRdb re-called the RACE reads through MiXCR, storing one row per CDR3 protein. The data show fewer than 200,000 distinct CDR3 sequences, approximately 31% seen once. This chain joins TRBV28 and TRBJ2-7; no reliable D call. The sequence came from a woman between 25 and 40 years old with alopecia areata. Some clones in this sample may be carry-over from other donors' samples. Here the sequenced sample was whole blood, taken in connection with sensitization to the hapten diphenylcyclopropenone (DPC). The DNA for the CDR3 is TGTGCCAGCAGCCCCCATCCCTACGAGCAGTACTTC. Translation: CASSPHPYEQYF.